A single sample gave rise to the 23 T cell receptor beta chains below, sequenced in a study of lymphopenia after photon versus proton radiotherapy. TCRdb keeps only in-frame clones here, not all; method: immunoSEQ multiplex PCR. The sample has 150,000 to 200,000 clones; roughly nine tenths are singletons. The sample consisted of peripheral blood, taken from a patient treated with photon-based radiotherapy. These receptors all stem from a man aged 50 or older with gastric cancer.

The chain uses TRBV5-5 and TRBJ1-3; no clear D gene. CDR1 is SGHKS, CDR2 YYEKEE, per germline (reference sequence). Trimming shortened V by 0 bases and J by 0 bases, and 7 bases separated the two germline ends. This CDR3 region has 15 residues. In DNA form, the CDR3 reads TGTGCCAGCAGCTTGGAGGTGGCCTCTGGAAACACCATATATTTT. This encodes CASSLEVASGNTIYF.

J is TRBJ1-2 and V is TRBV6-5; TRBD1 agrees at 11 bases. After removal of 5 bases from V and 8 bases from J, the junction contained 10 bases not matched to a gene. The CDR3 has 15 residues. Germline values: CDR1 MNHEY, CDR2 SVGAGI. In DNA form, the CDR3 reads TGTGCCAGCAGTCGCGGGGACAGGGGGTTTGGAGGCTACACCTTC. Its translation is CASSRGDRGFGGYTF.

This chain uses TRBV2 with TRBJ2-1; TRBD2 aligns across 9 bases. In germline, CDR1 is SNHLY, CDR2 FYNNEI. The CDR3 totals 16 residues. The junction had 7 bases not matched to a gene; V was cut back by 6 bases and J by 1 base. Here the CDR3 reads CASSLLSGSSYNEQFF. CDR3 in DNA: TGTGCCAGCAGCCTCCTTAGCGGGAGTTCCTACAATGAGCAGTTCTTC.

J is TRBJ2-3 and V is TRBV7-7, with D possibly called TRBD1 or TRBD2 (5 bases each). The ends were cut back, 5 bases at V and 2 bases at J, with 11 bases in the middle. CDR1 SSHAT and CDR2 FNYEAQ come from the germline V gene (reference sequence). CDR3 length equals 14 residues. The CDR3 reads CASSARGPTDTQYF. The CDR3 region has the DNA TGTGCCAGCAGCGCTCGGGGACCCACAGATACGCAGTATTTT.

The chain combines TRBV23-1 with TRBJ1-3; tentatively, D is TRBD1 (5 bases). TRBV23-1 is an open reading frame, and its role is uncertain. The CDR3 consists of 17 residues. Trimming removed 1 base from V and 0 bases from J, with 13 bases in between. CDR3 residues: CASSQFQTASSGNTIYF. CDR3 nucleotides: TGCGCCAGCAGTCAATTTCAGACAGCTAGCTCTGGAAACACCATATATTTT.

The chain combines TRBV27 with TRBJ2-1; D not resolved. Germline V gene lookup returns CDR1 MNHEY and CDR2 SMNVEV (reference sequence). V was pared by 2 bases and J by 6 bases, with 5 bases between. This CDR3 has 12 amino acids. The CDR3 region has the DNA TGTGCCAGCAGTTTAAGTGGCAATGAGCAGTTCTTC. This encodes CASSLSGNEQFF.

The gene calls are TRBV7-2 and TRBJ2-1; 11 bases are a match to TRBD1. There are 16 residues in the CDR3. V trimming: 5 bases; J trimming: 7 bases; junction bases outside the gene matches: 10. The germline CDR1 and CDR2 sequences are SGHTA and FQGNSA. CDR3 residues: CASSPRTGGAGNEQFF. CDR3 DNA: TGTGCCAGCAGCCCCCGGACAGGGGGCGCTGGTAATGAGCAGTTCTTC.

Here the CDR3 DNA reads TGTGCCAGCAGCTTAGAAGGCGACAGATTTCAGCCCCAGCATTTT. This encodes CASSLEGDRFQPQHF. J is TRBJ1-5 and V is TRBV7-8; tentative D call: TRBD1 (5 bases). The CDR3 length is 15 residues. Per germline, CDR1 SGHVS and CDR2 FQNEAQ. V lost 1 base and J lost 6, with 13 bases in between.

This clone was seen only a few times. This chain joins TRBV6-5 and TRBJ1-2, with D maybe TRBD1 (6 bases). Germline CDR1 is MNHEY and CDR2 is SVGAGI. Trimming shortened V by 6 bases and J by 0 bases, and 8 bases separated the two germline ends. CDR3 length equals 13 residues. This CDR3 is CASRRQANYGYTF. CDR3 DNA: TGTGCCAGCAGACGACAGGCTAACTATGGCTACACCTTC.

V is TRBV21-1 and J is TRBJ2-7; TRBD1, the D gene given by the table, was not confirmed from the DNA. TRBV21-1 counts as a pseudogene. The CDR3 has 14 residues. The CDR3 nucleotides read TGTGCCAGGTCGAACAGGGGCCCCTCCTACGAGCAGTACTTC. This sequence encodes CARSNRGPSYEQYF.

The chain has TRBV5-4 and TRBJ2-1; D call uncertain. The germline V gene encodes CDR1 SGHNT and CDR2 YYREEE (reference sequence). V lost 4 bases and J 10 bases, leaving 9 bases between the germline ends. This CDR3 is built from 11 residues. The CDR3 DNA is TGTGCCAGCAGCGGTTATCAGGAGCAGTTCTTC. It yields the protein CASSGYQEQFF. The full variable domain, rest sourced from reference TRBV5-4 and TRBJ2-1, is ETGVTQSPTHLIKTRGQQVTLRCSSQSGHNTVSWYQQALGQGPQFIFQYYREEENGRGNFPPRFSGLQFPNYSSELNVNALELDDSALYLCASSGYQEQFFGPGTRLTVL.

J is TRBJ2-6 and V is TRBV28; D is uncertain. Trimming left V 3 bases short and J 4 bases short, with 4 bases between. Germline values: CDR1 MDHEN, CDR2 SYDVKM. The CDR3 is 13 residues long. CDR3 region: CASSLYGANVLTF. The CDR3 DNA reads as TGTGCCAGCAGTTTGTACGGGGCCAACGTCCTGACTTTC.

V is TRBV5-1 and J is TRBJ2-7, with D unresolved. Germline V gene lookup returns CDR1 SGHRS and CDR2 YFSETQ. Trimming took 0 bases from V and 6 from J, leaving 13 bases between them. The CDR3 loop spans 14 amino acids. This chain's CDR3 is CASSLEGHSGEQYF. The CDR3 DNA is TGCGCCAGCAGCTTGGAGGGCCACTCGGGCGAGCAGTACTTC.

The chain couples TRBV27 to TRBJ1-1; tentative D call: TRBD1 (6 bases). The germline CDR1 and CDR2 sequences are MNHEY and SMNVEV (reference sequence). This CDR3 region has 14 residues. Trimming shortened V by 2 bases and J by 1 base, and 8 bases separated the two germline ends. The CDR3 DNA reads TGTGCCAGCAGTTTAGAGGGGGGGAACACTGAAGCTTTCTTT. Translated, it gives CASSLEGGNTEAFF.

V is TRBV7-2 and J is TRBJ2-1; D is undetermined. The germline V gene has CDR1 SGHTA and CDR2 FQGNSA. There are 11 residues in the CDR3. The V end lost 6 bases, the J end lost 7 bases, and 7 bases lay between the germline ends. The CDR3 bases are TGTGCCAGCAGGTGGGGTAATGAGCAGTTCTTC. Translating it yields CASRWGNEQFF.

V is TRBV19 and J is TRBJ2-5; 10 nucleotides agree with TRBD2. CDR3 length: 15 amino acids. V dropped 3 bases and J dropped 5; count of bases not matched to a gene: 6. Germline V lookup: CDR1 LNHDA, CDR2 SQIVND (reference sequence). In nucleotides, the CDR3 is TGTGCCAGTAGTATGGCCCTAGCGGGAGTCGAGACCCAGTACTTC. Protein product: CASSMALAGVETQYF.

The CDR3 loop reads CASTTTGGGNQPQHF. The CDR3 DNA follows: TGTGCCAGTACTACGACAGGGGGCGGCAATCAGCCCCAGCATTTT. This rearrangement joins TRBV19 to TRBJ1-5; 10 bases agree with TRBD1. The CDR3 consists of 15 residues. V lost 7 bases to trimming and J lost 2 bases; unmatched junction nucleotides: 5. The germline V gene has CDR1 LNHDA and CDR2 SQIVND (reference sequence).

The V and J genes are TRBV7-9 and TRBJ2-1, with TRBD2 as a possible D gene (6 bases). CDR1 is SEHNR and CDR2 is FQNEAQ in the germline V gene (reference sequence). There are 16 residues in the CDR3. Trimming took 4 bases from V and 1 from J, leaving 14 bases between them. The CDR3 loop is CASSSGSGESYNEQFF. Written as DNA, the CDR3 is TGTGCCAGCAGCTCCGGTTCGGGGGAATCCTACAATGAGCAGTTCTTC.

V and J are TRBV2 and TRBJ1-5; TRBD1 matches at 8 bases. The CDR3 loop spans 15 amino acids. Germline-derived CDR1 and CDR2 are SNHLY and FYNNEI. V was pared by 8 bases and J by 2 bases, with 8 bases of the junction left unmatched. The CDR3 region is CASDYRTGRNQPQHF. The CDR3 nucleotides are TGTGCCAGCGACTATAGGACAGGGCGCAATCAGCCCCAGCATTTT.

V usage is TRBV11-3 and J usage is TRBJ2-2; D is perhaps TRBD1 (6 bases). CDR1 SGHNT and CDR2 YENEEA come from the germline V gene. The ends were cut back, 4 bases at V and 1 base at J, with 19 bases in the middle. CDR3 size: 18 residues. CDR3: CASSYINPLGGNTGELFF. The CDR3, as DNA: TGTGCCAGCAGCTATATTAATCCTTTAGGGGGGAACACCGGGGAGCTGTTTTTT.

This chain links TRBV6-4 with TRBJ2-3; D might be TRBD1 (5 bases). The CDR3 consists of 14 residues. The V and J ends lost 11 bases and 3 bases respectively, with 18 bases between them. From germline, CDR1 is MRHNA and CDR2 SNTAGT. The CDR3 loop is CASGQGGLTDTQYF. CDR3 nucleotide sequence: TGTGCCTCAGGGCAGGGCGGTTTGACAGATACGCAGTATTTT.

The chain links TRBV28 to TRBJ1-5; D perhaps matches TRBD1 (5 bases). V gave up 3 bases and J gave up 4 bases, with 16 bases separating them. This CDR3 contains 16 residues. Germline V gives CDR1 MDHEN, CDR2 SYDVKM. The CDR3 DNA reads TGTGCCAGCAGTTTTTCCCCCTCGGGGGGTAATCAGCCCCAGCATTTT. Encoded protein: CASSFSPSGGNQPQHF.

The chain joins TRBV29-1 to TRBJ2-1; no clear D. The CDR3 has 16 amino acids. Germline V CDR1 and CDR2: SQVTM, ANQGSEA. Trimming removed 6 bases from V and 1 base from J, with 19 bases in between. The CDR3 sequence: CSVSSQRLTSYNEQFF. Written as DNA, the CDR3 is TGCAGCGTATCCAGTCAAAGACTCACTTCCTACAATGAGCAGTTCTTC.